This T cell receptor beta chain comes out of a study of T cells in Graves' hyperthyroidism and ophthalmopathy. Every diagnosis used clinical symptoms, serum thyroxine and TRAb, thyroid ultrasound and orbital computed tomography. CDR3 length equals 12 residues. Germline lookup yields CDR1 SQVTM and CDR2 ANQGSEA. Findings and limits, study-wide: A 13 V-J model separated ophthalmopathy from stable hyperthyroidism. Ophthalmopathy onset followed model prediction by a median about 6.5 months.

Details on this clonotype: Its specificity is unknown.

RNA transcripts provided the source from which TCR beta CDR3 regions were amplified. RT-PCR in the first round (using the HTBI primer set) targeted the TCR CDR3. TCRdb ran MiXCR on the multiplex PCR reads and lists one entry per CDR3 protein. This table holds approximately 400,000 distinct CDR3 sequences, around a sixth found once. The sequence was obtained from a man between 18 and 29 years old with Graves' ophthalmopathy. The source material was blood. The chain uses TRBV29-1 and TRBJ2-1; no definite D call. Written as DNA, the CDR3 is TGCAGTGATTTCTCTGGGAACAATGAGCAGTTCTTC. This encodes CSDFSGNNEQFF.